These 7 T cell receptor beta chains were all obtained from the same sample, sequenced in a study of cytomegalovirus exposure and HLA in healthy donors. Primers for the PCR totalled 60 Vbeta and 13 Jbeta. Only in-frame clones appear in the TCRdb table, and some are missing; sequencing was by immunoSEQ multiplex PCR. The sample contains under 200,000 clones, about 81% of which appear only once. The sequenced sample consisted of PBMCs. These receptors came from a woman aged 18-30 years in good health and CMV-seronegative.

The genes are TRBV7-2 and TRBJ2-1; 11 nucleotides align to TRBD2. The germline V gene has CDR1 SGHTA and CDR2 FQGNSA. This CDR3 contains 15 residues. After removal of 3 bases from V and 2 bases from J, the junction contained 0 bases not matched to a gene. The CDR3 DNA sequence: TGTGCCAGCAGCTTTAGCGGGAGGGCCTACAATGAGCAGTTCTTC. Translation: CASSFSGRAYNEQFF.

The chain uses TRBV7-9 and TRBJ1-3; D is uncertain. CDR1 is SEHNR, CDR2 FQNEAQ, per germline (reference sequence). V lost 4 bases and J 0 bases, leaving 13 bases between the germline ends. The CDR3 has 16 amino acids. The CDR3 DNA reads TGTGCCAGCAGCTCCGGCGGCAGCAACTCTGGAAACACCATATATTTT. The encoded protein is CASSSGGSNSGNTIYF. The full variable domain, with the rest looked up from reference TRBV7-9 and TRBJ1-3, is DTGVSQNPRHKITKRGQNVTFRCDPISEHNRLYWYRQTLGQGPEFLTYFQNEAQLEKSRLLSDRFSAERPKGSFSTLEIQRTEQGDSAMYLCASSSGGSNSGNTIYFGEGSWLTVV.

The rearrangement uses TRBV18 and TRBJ2-2, with D hard to call. Germline assignment: CDR1 KGHSH and CDR2 LQKENI. V gave up 2 bases and J gave up 2 bases, with 12 bases separating them. This CDR3 comprises 16 residues. The CDR3 sequence: CASSPFNLPNTGELFF. CDR3 nucleotides: TGTGCCAGCTCACCATTCAACTTACCCAACACCGGGGAGCTGTTTTTT.

The chain employs TRBV19 and TRBJ1-2; D is ambiguous. This CDR3 is 13 amino acids long. V was shortened by 8 bases and J by 5 bases, with 15 bases between the two germline ends. In germline, CDR1 is LNHDA, CDR2 SQIVND (reference sequence). The CDR3 spells CASLKTSAYGYTF. The CDR3 DNA sequence: TGTGCCAGTCTCAAGACTAGCGCTTATGGCTACACCTTC.

The chain is built from TRBV18 and TRBJ2-1; a possible D gene is TRBD2 (6 bases). This CDR3 comprises 14 residues. Germline V gene sequence: CDR1 KGHSH, CDR2 LQKENI. The V gene lost 0 bases and the J gene lost 9 bases, with 12 bases spanning the gap. The CDR3 DNA reads as TGTGCCAGCTCACCACCGGTGGGGGGAACTGAGCAGTTCTTC. Encoded protein: CASSPPVGGTEQFF.

The rearrangement joins TRBV7-9 to TRBJ1-6, with 9 bases identical to TRBD1. CDR3 length: 17 residues. V dropped 5 bases and J dropped 3; count of bases not matched to a gene: 8. Germline V gene sequence: CDR1 SEHNR, CDR2 FQNEAQ (reference sequence). The CDR3 loop reads CASSTRDRDVYNSPLHF. The CDR3, as DNA: TGTGCCAGCAGCACCCGGGACAGGGACGTCTATAATTCACCCCTCCACTTT.

In its sample, this clone was seen once. The V call is TRBV18, the J call TRBJ2-2, with TRBD2 identical over 12 bases. The J segment lost 6 bases and the V segment lost 6 bases, leaving 8 bases of the junction unmatched. The V gene's germline CDR1 is KGHSH and CDR2 LQKENI. This CDR3 contains 16 residues. The CDR3 DNA is TGTGCCAGCTCGCCGCTGACTAGCGGGAGATCCGGGGAGCTGTTTTTT. It translates to CASSPLTSGRSGELFF.